This TCR beta chain was profiled in a study of cytomegalovirus exposure and HLA in healthy donors. Sequenced by immunoSEQ multiplex PCR; TCRdb stores in-frame clones only, minus some. The sample has about 360,000 clones, 70% to 90% seen once. Germline assignment: CDR1 MDHEN and CDR2 SYDVKM. Unmatched junction bases numbered 3, after V lost 2 bases and J lost 8 bases. The CDR3 extends over 13 amino acids. The receptor was derived from a woman aged 18-29 years in good health and CMV-seronegative. J is TRBJ2-7 and V is TRBV28, with 10 bases fitting TRBD1. Sequencing input: PBMCs. As DNA, the CDR3 is TGTGCCAGCAGTTTACCCGACAGGGGGCAGCAGTACTTC. Amino acids: CASSLPDRGQQYF.